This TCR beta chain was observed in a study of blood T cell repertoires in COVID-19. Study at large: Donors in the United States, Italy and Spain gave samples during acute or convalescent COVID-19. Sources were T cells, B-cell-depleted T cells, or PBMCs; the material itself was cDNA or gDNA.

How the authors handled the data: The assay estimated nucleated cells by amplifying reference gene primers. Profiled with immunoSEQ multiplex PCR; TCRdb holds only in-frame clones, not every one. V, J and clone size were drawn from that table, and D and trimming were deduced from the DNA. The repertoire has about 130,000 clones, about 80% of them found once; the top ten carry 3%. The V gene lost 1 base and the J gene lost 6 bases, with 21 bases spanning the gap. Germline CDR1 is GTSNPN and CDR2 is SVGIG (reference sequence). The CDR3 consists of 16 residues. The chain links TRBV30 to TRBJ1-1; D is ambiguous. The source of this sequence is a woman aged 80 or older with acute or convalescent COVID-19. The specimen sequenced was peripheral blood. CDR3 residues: CAWSGSFWAAVAEAFF. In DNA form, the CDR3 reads TGTGCCTGGAGTGGGTCGTTTTGGGCAGCGGTCGCTGAAGCTTTCTTT.